The entry that follows covers one TCR beta chain sequence. What it binds is unknown. The method was immunoSEQ multiplex PCR; TCRdb's version includes in-frame clones alone and lacks a portion of them. Here the sample spans 2,500 to 3,500 clones, over 60% being singletons. V lost 5 bases and J lost 0, with 11 bases in between. This CDR3 is 14 amino acids long. CDR1 is MNHEY, CDR2 SMNVEV, per germline (reference sequence). This sample was included in a study of OX40 agonist ivuxolimab in advanced cancers. The study, taken as a whole, reports: Dose levels from 0.1 to 3.0 mg/kg saw CD4+ and CD8+ blood T cells expand clonally by week 6.

Sequences were derived from CD4+ or CD8+ T cells sorted from blood, sampled in a trial of the OX40 agonist ivuxolimab. The chain combines TRBV27 with TRBJ2-7, with D possibly being TRBD1 or TRBD2 (5 bases each). The TCR was taken from an adult with an advanced solid tumor such as melanoma, head and neck, liver or kidney cancer. CDR3 sequence: CASSPGRSSYEQYF. The CDR3, as DNA: TGTGCCAGCAGTCCGGGACGGAGCTCCTACGAGCAGTACTTC.